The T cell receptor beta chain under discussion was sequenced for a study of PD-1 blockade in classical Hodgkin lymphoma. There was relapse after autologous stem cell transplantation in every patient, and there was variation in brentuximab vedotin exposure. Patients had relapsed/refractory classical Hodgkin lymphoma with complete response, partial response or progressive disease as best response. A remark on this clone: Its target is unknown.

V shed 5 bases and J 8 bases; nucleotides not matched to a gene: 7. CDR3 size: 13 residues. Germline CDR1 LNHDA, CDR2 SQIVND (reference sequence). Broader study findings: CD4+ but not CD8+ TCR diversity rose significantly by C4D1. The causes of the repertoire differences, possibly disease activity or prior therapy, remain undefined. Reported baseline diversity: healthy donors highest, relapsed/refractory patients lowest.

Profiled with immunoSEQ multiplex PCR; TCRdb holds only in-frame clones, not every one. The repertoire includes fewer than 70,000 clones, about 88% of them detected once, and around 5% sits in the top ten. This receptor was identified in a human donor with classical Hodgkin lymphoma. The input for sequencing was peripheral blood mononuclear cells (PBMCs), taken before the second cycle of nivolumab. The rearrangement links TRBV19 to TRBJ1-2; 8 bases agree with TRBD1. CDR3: CASSAGQGTGYTF. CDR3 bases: TGTGCCAGTAGTGCTGGACAGGGTACGGGCTACACCTTC.